The present TCR beta chain was sequenced within a study of CD8 T cells in Susac syndrome. Whole-study context: Within the sequenced group of Susac syndrome patients, over five showed active disease and roughly eight were in remission. Patients with Susac syndrome, at blood draw, were therapy-naive, on corticosteroids, or on intravenous immunoglobulin alone.

Regarding this clonotype: Its cognate antigen is unknown.

Germline CDR1 SGHDN, CDR2 FVKESK. Trimming cost V 0 bases and J 8 bases, with 16 bases left between them. The CDR3 has 15 residues. An input of roughly 0.5 to 1 ug of RNA was subjected to reverse transcription using random hexamers. TCRdb reprocessed the immunoSEQ multiplex PCR reads with MiXCR, giving one entry per CDR3 protein. The sample yields tens of thousands of distinct CDR3 sequences, 93% seen once. The study, taken as a whole, reports: In Susac syndrome, the CD4+ T cell repertoires did not show clonal expansion.

This TCR came from a human donor with Susac syndrome. The genes are TRBV14 and TRBJ1-2; D call uncertain. What was sequenced was CD4+ T cells from PBMCs. CDR3 nucleotide sequence: TGTGCCAGCAGCCAAGATTTACGGACTCCTCGGGGCTACACCTTC. Translated, it gives CASSQDLRTPRGYTF.